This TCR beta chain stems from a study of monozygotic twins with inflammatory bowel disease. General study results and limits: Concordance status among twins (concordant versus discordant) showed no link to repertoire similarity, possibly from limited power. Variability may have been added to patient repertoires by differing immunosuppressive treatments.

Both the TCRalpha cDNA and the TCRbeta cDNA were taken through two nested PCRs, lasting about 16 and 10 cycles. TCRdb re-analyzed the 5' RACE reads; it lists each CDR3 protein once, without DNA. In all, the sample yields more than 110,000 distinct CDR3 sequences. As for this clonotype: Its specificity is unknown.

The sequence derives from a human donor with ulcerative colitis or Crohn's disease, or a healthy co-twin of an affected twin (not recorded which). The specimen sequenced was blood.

Here the CDR3 reads CASSPPGGRNTEAFF. The gene calls are TRBV28 and TRBJ1-1; TCRdb calls TRBD1, which cannot be checked without DNA. The CDR3 is made up of 15 amino acids. Germline V CDR1 and CDR2: MDHEN, SYDVKM. The full variable domain, in which reference TRBV28 and TRBJ1-1 provide the parts outside the CDR3, is DVKVTQSSRYLVKRTGEKVFLECVQDMDHENMFWYRQDPGLGLRLIYFSYDVKMKEKGDIPEGYSVSREKKERFSLILESASTNQTSMYLCASSPPGGRNTEAFFGQGTRLTVV.